This note documents a single T cell receptor (beta chain) sequence. This clone was seen once. Its antigen is currently not known. Base qualities are not at hand, and no much larger clone is one base apart. The identical CDR3 is also encoded by other nucleotide sequences in the sample. Using the deep immunoSEQ assay, multiplex PCR amplified TCR CDR3 regions from genomic DNA. Genomic DNA extracted from each cell subset was distributed evenly over all wells of several immunoSEQ 96-well plates, and each plate served as one replicate. For sorted subsets, 200 ng of genomic DNA, equivalent to 25,000 to 35,000 T cell genomes, went into each replicate PCR. Purified libraries were quantified with a Qubit 3.0 fluorometer, sized on a Bioanalyzer 2100, and re-quantified with the KAPA Library Quantification kit. Every immunoSEQ 96-well plate was sequenced on a separate single-read 150-cycle Illumina NextSeq 550 flow cell. In the original analysis: Because the immunoSEQ output included only junctional sequences and no quality scores, the filtering could not be the same as the filtering used for full-length reads. Sequences were annotated with PyIR, a Python wrapper for IgBLAST v1.9, and V/J genes and CDR3 were assigned using IMGT germline references. Any read was removed if the V/J assignment was weak (E-value above 1e-6), the CDR3 was missing, or the read contained stop codons, out-of-frame junctions, or ambiguous translated residues. V3J clonotypes were defined as sequences sharing the same inferred V gene, J gene, and CDR3 amino acid sequence. Percentage overlap between repertoires was calculated by dividing the number of shared unique clonotypes by the size of the smaller repertoire. Repertoire richness was assessed with RTK rarefaction, the Chao1 estimator, and Recon v2.1 estimates of unobserved clonotypes. Generation probabilities were computed with OLGA for all TCRbeta clonotypes obtained by the gDNA method from a handful of donors. As stored in TCRdb, this immuneACCESS dataset retains in-frame rearrangements with V and J assigned. A fraction of the clones does not appear; measured against another copy, unresolved V genes explain less than half of the discrepancy, and the remainder lacks a known reason. For V, J and clone size, that table is used; D and trimming come from the DNA. Within this sample are hundreds of thousands of clones, with less than 85% of them counted one time only. The ten largest clones add up to 1.5% to 2% of the sample.

In the germline V gene, CDR1 corresponds to SGDLS and CDR2 to YYNGEE. From its cysteine to its phenylalanine, the CDR3 spans 16 amino acids. Only the CDR3 DNA stays, 48 bases, in frame from base 1. V and J are trimmed by 3 bases and 4 bases, and the gene matches miss 10 bases of the junction. The donors were healthy, HIV-negative adults who had no recently reported acute infections or vaccinations. Every donor was a Caucasian adult living in Nashville, Tennessee, USA. CD4+ T cells were enriched by magnetic negative selection; naive cells were then positively selected on CD45RA, and the negative fraction formed the memory subset. After blood collection by leukapheresis, PBMCs were isolated using Ficoll-Histopaque density gradient centrifugation and then cryopreserved in the vapor phase of liquid nitrogen. Analytical flow cytometry was used to check the purity and quantity of each magnetically sorted T cell population. Each sorted fraction had its genomic DNA isolated and then quantified by UV absorbance on a Nanodrop 2000c.

The sample belongs to a study of shared clonotypes between healthy human individuals (dated by TCRdb to 2018 to 2020). About the study as a whole: The cohort comprised a couple of women and three men aged 18 to 49 years. For each donor, CD4 naive and CD4 memory were each run on three plates, CD8 naive on two plates, and CD8 memory on one plate. The study deeply sequenced blood TCR repertoires of about 5 healthy adults to estimate repertoire size and the extent of clonotype sharing between individuals. To increase sequencing depth and limit assay-specific biases, different laboratories used diverse techniques to prepare libraries and sequence TCR repertoires. Between about 0.94 and 8.9 billion PBMCs per donor were obtained by leukapheresis.

Paper-wide results and their limitations: Sampling was limited to blood, and TCR repertoires in tissue likely differ from TCR repertoires in blood. When a few donors were compared, the shared fraction of clonotypes was around 5.1% for naive CD4, approximately 3.3% for naive CD8, 2.3% for memory CD4, and 0.4% for memory CD8. Naive subsets generally had larger estimated clonotype richness than memory subsets. Pairwise subsampling indicated that sequencing depth was expected to affect the degree of clonotype sharing among donors. Even with the large sequencing depth, rarefaction of the sorted-subset datasets indicated that sequencing was incomplete. Because the study included only a small number of donors, the genetic and exposure-history diversity represented was limited. Higher generation probabilities were observed for clonotypes shared by all four sorted-subset donors than for non-shared clonotypes.

The sequence links TRBV9 to TRBJ2-1; 7 of the junction bases match TRBD2. The receptor was derived from a woman in her 30s in good health. Sequenced input: memory CD4+ T cells sorted from blood. The sample's cell subset or site, from its label and the paper: CD45RA-negative fraction. The sequence in DNA is TGTGCCAGCAGCGGAACCGGAGCGGGGTCGTACAATGAGCAGTTCTTC. Its product reads: CASSGTGAGSYNEQFF. Beyond the CDR3, the reference TRBV9 and TRBJ2-1 genes provide the residues; the full variable domain reads: DSGVTQTPKHLITATGQRVTLRCSPRSGDLSVYWYQQSLDQGLQFLIQYYNGEERAKGNILERFSAQQFPDLHSELNLSSLELGDSALYFCASSGTGAGSYNEQFFGPGTRLTVL.